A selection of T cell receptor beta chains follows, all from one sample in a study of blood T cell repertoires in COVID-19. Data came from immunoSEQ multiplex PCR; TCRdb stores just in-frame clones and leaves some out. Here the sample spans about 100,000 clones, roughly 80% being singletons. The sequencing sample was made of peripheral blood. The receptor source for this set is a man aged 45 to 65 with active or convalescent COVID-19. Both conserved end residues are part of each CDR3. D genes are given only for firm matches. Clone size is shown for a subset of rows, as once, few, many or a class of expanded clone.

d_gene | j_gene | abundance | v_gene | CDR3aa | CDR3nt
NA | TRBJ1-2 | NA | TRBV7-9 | CASSLGQGDGYTF | TGTGCCAGCAGCTTAGGGCAGGGTGATGGCTACACCTTC
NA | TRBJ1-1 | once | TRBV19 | CASSISGEGDTEAFF | TGTGCCAGTAGTATCAGCGGGGAGGGCGACACTGAAGCTTTCTTT
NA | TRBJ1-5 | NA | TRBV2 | CASREQYSNQPQHF | TGTGCCAGCAGGGAACAGTATAGCAATCAGCCCCAGCATTTT
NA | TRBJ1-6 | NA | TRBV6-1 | CASSEWGVSPLHF | TGTGCCAGCAGTGAATGGGGGGTATCACCCCTCCACTTT
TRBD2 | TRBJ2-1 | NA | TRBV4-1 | CASSRQLAEIYNEQFF | TGCGCCAGCAGCCGGCAACTAGCGGAGATATACAATGAGCAGTTCTTC
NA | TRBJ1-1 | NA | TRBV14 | CASSPRRGWTEAFF | TGTGCCAGCAGCCCCCGCAGGGGTTGGACTGAAGCTTTCTTT
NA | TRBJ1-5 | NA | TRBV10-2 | CASSDTGYQPQHF | TGCGCCAGCAGTGATACCGGGTATCAGCCCCAGCATTTT
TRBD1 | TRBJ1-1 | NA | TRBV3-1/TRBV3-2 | CASSQDPRQGENTEAFF | TGTGCCAGCAGCCAAGACCCCCGACAGGGGGAGAACACTGAAGCTTTCTTT
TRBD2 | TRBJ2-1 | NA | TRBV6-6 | CASLGGSGPYNEQFF | TGTGCCAGCTTGGGCGGGAGCGGACCCTACAATGAGCAGTTCTTC
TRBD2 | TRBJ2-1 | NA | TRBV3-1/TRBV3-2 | CASSQTGGGEQFF | TGTGCCAGCAGCCAAACCGGCGGGGGTGAGCAGTTCTTC
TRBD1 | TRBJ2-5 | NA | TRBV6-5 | CASTRDRGGETQYF | TGTGCCAGCACCCGGGACAGGGGGGGTGAGACCCAGTACTTC
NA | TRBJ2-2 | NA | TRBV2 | CASRRDITGELFF | TGTGCCAGCAGGAGGGACATCACCGGGGAGCTGTTTTTT
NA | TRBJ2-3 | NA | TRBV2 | CASTPALSTDTQYF | TGTGCCAGCACCCCTGCGCTTAGCACAGATACGCAGTATTTT
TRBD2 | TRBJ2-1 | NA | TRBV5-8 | CASSLGTSGRNEQFF | TGTGCCAGCAGCTTAGGGACTAGCGGGAGAAATGAGCAGTTCTTC
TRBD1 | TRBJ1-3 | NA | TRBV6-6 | CAGGQGLSGNTIYF | TGTGCCGGGGGACAGGGTCTTTCTGGAAACACCATATATTTT
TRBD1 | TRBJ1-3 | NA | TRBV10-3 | CAISPGQGPGNTIYF | TGTGCCATCAGTCCGGGACAGGGGCCTGGAAACACCATATATTTT
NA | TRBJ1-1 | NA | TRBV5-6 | CASSTNGPEAFF | TGTGCCAGCAGCACGAACGGTCCTGAAGCTTTCTTT
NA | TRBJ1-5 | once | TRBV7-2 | CASSLVWAQPQHF | TGTGCCAGCAGCTTAGTGTGGGCCCAGCCCCAGCATTTT
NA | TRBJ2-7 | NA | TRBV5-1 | CASSLDSPGSYEQYF | TGCGCCAGCAGCTTGGACTCCCCGGGCTCCTACGAGCAGTACTTC
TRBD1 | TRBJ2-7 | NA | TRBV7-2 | CASSLQRGPYEQYF | TGTGCCAGCAGCTTACAAAGGGGGCCCTACGAGCAGTACTTC
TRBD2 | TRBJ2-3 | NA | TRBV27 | CASRTGTSGKHTQYF | TGTGCCAGCCGAACCGGGACTAGCGGGAAGCATACGCAGTATTTT
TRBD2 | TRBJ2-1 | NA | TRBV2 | CASTQTSGTYNEQFF | TGTGCCAGCACCCAAACTAGCGGGACCTACAATGAGCAGTTCTTC
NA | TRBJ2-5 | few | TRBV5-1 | CASSLGFGAASETQYF | TGCGCCAGCAGCTTGGGGTTCGGAGCGGCATCGGAGACCCAGTACTTC
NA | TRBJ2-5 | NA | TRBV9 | CASSVAVFEETQYF | TGTGCCAGCAGCGTAGCGGTATTTGAGGAGACCCAGTACTTC
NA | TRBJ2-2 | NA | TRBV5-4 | CASSLGQTARTGELFF | TGTGCCAGCAGCTTGGGCCAGACGGCCAGGACCGGGGAGCTGTTTTTT
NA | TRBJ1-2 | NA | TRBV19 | CASSITPVYGYTF | TGTGCCAGTAGTATAACCCCGGTCTATGGCTACACCTTC
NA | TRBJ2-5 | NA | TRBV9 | CASSLKQGQETQYF | TGTGCCAGCAGCCTTAAACAGGGACAAGAGACCCAGTACTTC
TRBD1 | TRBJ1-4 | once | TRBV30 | CAWSVQGMREKLFF | TGTGCCTGGAGTGTACAGGGGATGAGGGAAAAACTGTTTTTT
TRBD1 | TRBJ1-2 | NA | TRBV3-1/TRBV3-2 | CASSLETGRIGYTF | TGTGCCAGCAGCCTAGAGACAGGGAGAATTGGCTACACCTTC
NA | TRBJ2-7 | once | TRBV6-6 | CASSRPGFYEQYF | TGTGCCAGCAGTCGGCCGGGGTTTTACGAGCAGTACTTC
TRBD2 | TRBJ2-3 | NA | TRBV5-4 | CASSLAGGAPDTQYF | TGTGCCAGCAGCTTAGCGGGAGGTGCCCCAGATACGCAGTATTTT
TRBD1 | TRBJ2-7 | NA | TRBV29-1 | CSVVGTVVLEQYF | TGCAGCGTTGTCGGGACAGTTGTACTTGAGCAGTACTTC
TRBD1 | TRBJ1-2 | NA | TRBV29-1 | CSVEGQGDNYGYTF | TGCAGCGTTGAGGGACAGGGTGATAACTATGGCTACACCTTC
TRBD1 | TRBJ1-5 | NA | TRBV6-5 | CASITGVDQPQHF | TGTGCCAGCATAACAGGGGTAGATCAGCCCCAGCATTTT
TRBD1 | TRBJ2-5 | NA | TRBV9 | CASSADRGWGTQYF | TGTGCCAGCAGCGCCGACAGGGGTTGGGGGACCCAGTACTTC
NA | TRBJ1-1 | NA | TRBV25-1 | CASSEGQLNTEAFF | TGTGCCAGCAGTGAAGGACAGCTGAACACTGAAGCTTTCTTT
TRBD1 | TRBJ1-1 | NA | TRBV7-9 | CAMGQGTEAFF | TGTGCCATGGGACAGGGAACTGAAGCTTTCTTT
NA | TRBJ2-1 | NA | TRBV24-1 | CATSMWGRSEQFF | TGTGCCACCAGTATGTGGGGGCGGAGTGAGCAGTTCTTC
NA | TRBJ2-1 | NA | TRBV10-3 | CATAAGTSYYNEQFF | TGTGCCACCGCGGCTGGAACTAGCTACTACAATGAGCAGTTCTTC
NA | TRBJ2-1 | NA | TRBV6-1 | CASSDTPGYEQFF | TGTGCCAGCAGTGACACCCCGGGGTATGAGCAGTTCTTC
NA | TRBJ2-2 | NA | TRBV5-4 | CASSLWGGDTGELFF | TGTGCCAGCAGCTTGTGGGGGGGCGACACCGGGGAGCTGTTTTTT
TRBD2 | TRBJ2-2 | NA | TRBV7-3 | CASSLEGGRNTGELFF | TGTGCCAGCAGCTTGGAAGGCGGGAGGAACACCGGGGAGCTGTTTTTT
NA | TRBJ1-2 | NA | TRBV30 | CAWSVEGDGYTF | TGTGCCTGGAGTGTAGAGGGGGATGGCTACACCTTC
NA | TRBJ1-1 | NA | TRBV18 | CASSGTPNTEAFF | TGTGCCAGCTCCGGGACACCGAACACTGAAGCTTTCTTT
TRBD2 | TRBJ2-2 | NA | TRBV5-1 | CASSLGLAADTGELFF | TGCGCCAGCAGCTTGGGACTAGCCGCGGACACCGGGGAGCTGTTTTTT